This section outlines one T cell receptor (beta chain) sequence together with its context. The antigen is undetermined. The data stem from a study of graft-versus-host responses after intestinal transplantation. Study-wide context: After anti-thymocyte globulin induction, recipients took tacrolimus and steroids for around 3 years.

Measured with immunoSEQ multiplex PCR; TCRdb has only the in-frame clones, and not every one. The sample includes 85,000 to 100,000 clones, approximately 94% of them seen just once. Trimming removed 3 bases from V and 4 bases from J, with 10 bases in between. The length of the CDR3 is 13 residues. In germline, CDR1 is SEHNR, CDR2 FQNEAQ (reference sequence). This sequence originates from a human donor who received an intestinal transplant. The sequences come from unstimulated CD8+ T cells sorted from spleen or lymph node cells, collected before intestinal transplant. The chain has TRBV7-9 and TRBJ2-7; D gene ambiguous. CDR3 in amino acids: CASSLGYPYEQYF. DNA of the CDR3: TGTGCCAGCAGCTTGGGCTACCCTTACGAGCAGTACTTC. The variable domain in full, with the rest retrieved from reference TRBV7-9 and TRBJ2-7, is DTGVSQNPRHKITKRGQNVTFRCDPISEHNRLYWYRQTLGQGPEFLTYFQNEAQLEKSRLLSDRFSAERPKGSFSTLEIQRTEQGDSAMYLCASSLGYPYEQYFGPGTRLTVT.